This TCR beta chain was found in a study of beta chain features in type 1 diabetes. Blood was collected once per donor into heparin, averaging around 0.11 L. The CDR3 covers 15 residues. Trimming removed 3 bases at V and 0 bases at J, with 9 bases between. CDR1 and CDR2 (germline): LNHDA, SQIVND (reference sequence). The entirety of the isolated RNA underwent reverse transcription, so expressed TCRB transcripts were sequenced. Method: immunoSEQ multiplex PCR; TCRdb's copy keeps in-frame clones and lacks some. This table has 250,000 to 300,000 clones, approximately 8.1% appearing once. This clone was seen at least ten times.

The sequenced sample was central memory CD4+ T cells from blood. The V gene is TRBV19, the J gene TRBJ2-4, with D unresolved. The TCR originated in a young woman in good health. Written as DNA, the CDR3 is TGTGCCAGTAGTATGGAGTTTCTAGCCAAAAACATTCAGTACTTC. It specifies CASSMEFLAKNIQYF. The full variable domain, completed using reference TRBV19 and TRBJ2-4, is DGGITQSPKYLFRKEGQNVTLSCEQNLNHDAMYWYRQDPGQGLRLIYYSQIVNDFQKGDIAEGYSVSREKKESFPLTVTSAQKNPTAFYLCASSMEFLAKNIQYFGAGTRLSVL.